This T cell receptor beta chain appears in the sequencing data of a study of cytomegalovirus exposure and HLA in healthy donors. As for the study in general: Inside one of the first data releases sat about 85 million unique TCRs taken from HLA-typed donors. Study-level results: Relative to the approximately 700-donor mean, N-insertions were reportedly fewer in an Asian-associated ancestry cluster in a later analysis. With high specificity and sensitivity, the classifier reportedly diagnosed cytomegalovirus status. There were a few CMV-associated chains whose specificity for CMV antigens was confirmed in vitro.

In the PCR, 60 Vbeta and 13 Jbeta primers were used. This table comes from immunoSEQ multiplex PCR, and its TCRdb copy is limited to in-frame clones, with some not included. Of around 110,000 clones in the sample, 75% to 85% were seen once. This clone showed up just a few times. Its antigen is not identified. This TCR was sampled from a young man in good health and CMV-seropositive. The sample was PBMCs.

The CDR3 loop reads CASSLAHGTDTDTQYF. Here the CDR3 DNA reads TGCGCCAGCAGCTTGGCGCACGGGACTGACACAGATACGCAGTATTTT. V and J are TRBV5-1 and TRBJ2-3, with D possibly being TRBD2 (6 bases). V gave up 0 bases and J gave up 2 bases, with 13 bases separating them. The germline CDR1 and CDR2 sequences are SGHRS and YFSETQ. The CDR3 extends over 16 amino acids.